These 8 T cell receptor beta chains were sequenced from one sample in a study of blood T cell repertoires in COVID-19. Method: immunoSEQ multiplex PCR; TCRdb's copy keeps in-frame clones and lacks some. The sample includes about 340,000 clones, about 88% of them seen just once. Sequenced material: peripheral blood. Receptors were obtained from a woman between 65 and 79 years old with COVID-19, enrolled during active disease.

The chain uses TRBV6-5 and TRBJ2-1; TRBD1 matches 9 bases. Germline CDR1 is MNHEY and CDR2 is SVGAGI. The ends lost 6 bases at V and 7 bases at J; junction bases unmatched: 7. This CDR3 has 14 residues. CDR3: CASSRRDRDNEQFF. CDR3 nucleotides: TGTGCCAGCAGCCGTCGGGACAGGGATAATGAGCAGTTCTTC.

The J gene is TRBJ1-3, the V gene TRBV7-8; 8 positions match TRBD1. The CDR3 sequence is 16 residues long. The V segment lost 5 bases and the J segment 1 base; nucleotides outside the gene matches: 7. The germline gives CDR1 SGHVS, CDR2 FQNEAQ. The CDR3 region has the DNA TGTGCCAGCAGCCCGCAGGGGGCACCATCTGGAAACACCATATATTTT. Translating it yields CASSPQGAPSGNTIYF.

V gene TRBV27 combines with J gene TRBJ2-7; 8 bases fit TRBD2. With 3 bases clipped from V and 4 bases from J, the junction kept 8 bases outside the gene matches. CDR3 length: 15 amino acids. CDR1 is MNHEY, CDR2 SMNVEV, per germline (reference sequence). CDR3 nucleotide sequence: TGTGCCAGCAGTTTTGCCGGGACTAGTCAGTACGAGCAGTACTTC. It is translated as CASSFAGTSQYEQYF.

This chain uses TRBV30 with TRBJ1-6, with 7 bases fitting TRBD1. The CDR3 spans 15 residues. Germline CDR1 GTSNPN, CDR2 SVGIG (reference sequence). J gave up 6 bases and V 1 base, and 6 bases lay outside the gene matches. In DNA form, the CDR3 reads TGTGCCTGGAGTGCAGACAGGGAAACTAATTCACCCCTCCACTTT. Protein sequence: CAWSADRETNSPLHF.

This chain links TRBV24-1 with TRBJ2-5; D call uncertain. The CDR3 sequence is 16 residues long. Trimming pared 4 bases from V and 0 bases from J, leaving 14 bases between. From germline, CDR1 is KGHDR and CDR2 SFDVKD. This CDR3 is CATSDPITEYQETQYF. The CDR3 DNA reads TGTGCCACCAGTGACCCCATTACAGAGTACCAAGAGACCCAGTACTTC.

This clone was found a few times. The chain joins TRBV5-1 to TRBJ1-4, with 7 bases that match TRBD1. CDR1 and CDR2 (germline): SGHRS, YFSETQ. This CDR3 comprises 14 residues. The V gene end was trimmed by 4 bases and the J gene end by 8 bases; junction bases not matched to a gene: 8. This CDR3 is CASSLNEGGEKLFF. The CDR3 nucleotides read TGCGCCAGCAGCCTGAATGAAGGGGGCGAAAAACTGTTTTTT.

The rearrangement joins TRBV7-6 to TRBJ1-6; weak D call: TRBD1 (6 bases). This CDR3 is 12 amino acids long. CDR1 SGHVS and CDR2 FNYEAQ come from the germline V gene. V shed 6 bases and J shed 14 bases, with 14 bases lying between them. DNA of the CDR3: TGTGCCAGCAGTCTATACAGGGAGACCCTCCACTTT. Translated, it gives CASSLYRETLHF.

The chain has TRBV4-3 and TRBJ2-7, with a tentative D call TRBD1 (5 bases). CDR1 and CDR2 from the germline V gene are LGHNA and YSLEER. V was cut by 3 bases and J by 5 bases, with 17 bases left in between. This CDR3 spans 15 amino acids. The CDR3 spells CASSHLGAGIDEQYF. CDR3 DNA: TGCGCCAGCAGCCACCTAGGGGCAGGGATCGACGAGCAGTACTTC.